This note documents a single T cell receptor (beta chain) sequence. The data are from a study of cytomegalovirus exposure and HLA in healthy donors. Per the germline V gene, CDR1 is SGHDT and CDR2 is YYEEEE. The CDR3 totals 14 residues. Trimming shortened V by 3 bases and J by 0 bases, and 10 bases separated the two germline ends. Each donor's status was that of a healthy bone marrow donor. Primers for the PCR totalled 60 Vbeta and 13 Jbeta. Libraries were prepared by immunoSEQ multiplex PCR; TCRdb keeps only in-frame clonotypes and omits some of them. Here the sample table reports about 160,000 clones.

The TCR was taken from a woman aged 55-75 years in good health and CMV-seronegative. V usage is TRBV5-6 and J usage is TRBJ2-7; possibly TRBD1 for D (6 bases). Sequenced material: PBMCs. Written as DNA, the CDR3 is TGTGCCAGCAGCTGGGACACTAGCTCCTACGAGCAGTACTTC. It yields the protein CASSWDTSSYEQYF.